One sample yielded the 28 T cell receptor beta chains listed below, sequenced in a study of a mutant IDH1 vaccine in newly diagnosed glioma (dated by TCRdb to 2020 to 2022). The intended sense of this specimen's time point label: week 47, end of study. Every vaccine dose consisted of 300 ug of a 20-mer mutant IDH1 peptide in Montanide, administered subcutaneously together with topical imiquimod. Library preparation used the immunoSEQ multiplex PCR assay. In its TCRdb copy, this immuneACCESS table keeps in-frame sequences only and misses some clones. Where compared with another copy, unresolved V genes explain less than half of these, and the others have no known cause. For this sample the table gives tens of thousands of clones, of which around nine tenths were detected only once. Clones ranked in the top ten supply about 2.3% of the sample. Their target antigens are unknown. The sequencing here drew on PBMCs, taken from a glioma patient whose treatment included an IDH1 peptide vaccine. The receptors derive from a man aged 35-49 years with glioma.

The V gene is TRBV6-1, the J gene TRBJ1-2; D is unclear. The CDR3 has 14 amino acids. Germline CDR1 MNHNS, CDR2 SASEGT. V was clipped by 6 bases and J by 0 bases, with 11 bases between them. The CDR3 DNA is TGTGCCAGCAGCGCCCTAAGGTCTAACTATGGCTACACCTTC. Translated, it gives CASSALRSNYGYTF.

The CDR3 DNA is TGTGCCAGCAGTTTGACAGGGGCTAAGACCCAGTACTTC. Translation gives CASSLTGAKTQYF. The V gene is TRBV28, the J gene TRBJ2-5; TRBD1 matches 8 bases. Germline trimming cut 3 bases from V and 6 bases from J; bases unmatched to any gene: 3. In germline, CDR1 is MDHEN, CDR2 SYDVKM. This CDR3 has 13 amino acids.

This chain joins TRBV28 and TRBJ1-1, with 8 bases aligning to TRBD1. This CDR3 contains 21 residues. Germline V CDR1 and CDR2: MDHEN, SYDVKM. V trimming: 2 bases; J trimming: 0 bases; junction bases outside the gene matches: 20. The CDR3 DNA sequence: TGTGCCAGCAGTTTAGATACAGGGGGATGGTCGGTTGACCATATGAACACTGAAGCTTTCTTT. Translated: CASSLDTGGWSVDHMNTEAFF.

This chain joins TRBV7-9 and TRBJ2-2; D gene unclear. Germline lookup yields CDR1 SEHNR and CDR2 FQNEAQ (reference sequence). V lost 1 base and J 4 bases, leaving 7 bases between the germline ends. This CDR3 has 14 amino acids. For the CDR3, the DNA is TGTGCCAGCAGCTTAGAGCCGGCCACCGGGGAGCTGTTTTTT. The encoded protein is CASSLEPATGELFF.

DNA of the CDR3: TGTGCCAGCAGCTCCGACAGATACACCATATATTTT. Translating gives CASSSDRYTIYF. The V and J genes are TRBV7-8 and TRBJ1-3; D might be TRBD1 (5 bases). Trimming removed 4 bases from V and 8 bases from J, with 9 bases in between. Germline V gene data show CDR1 as SGHVS and CDR2 as FQNEAQ. The CDR3 totals 12 residues.

The sample holds one count of this clone. The V and J genes are TRBV6-5 and TRBJ2-2; 7 nucleotides agree with TRBD2. Trimming removed 6 bases from V and 2 bases from J; junction bases left unmatched: 3. CDR3 length: 14 residues. Germline V gene lookup returns CDR1 MNHEY and CDR2 SVGAGI. The DNA of the CDR3 is TGTGCCAGCAGACTAGCGACCAACACCGGGGAGCTGTTTTTT. It codes for CASRLATNTGELFF.

The chain joins TRBV7-9 to TRBJ2-2; 11 bases match TRBD1. The junction had 9 bases not matched to a gene; V was cut back by 8 bases and J by 7 bases. The germline V gene encodes CDR1 SEHNR and CDR2 FQNEAQ (reference sequence). This CDR3 comprises 15 residues. The CDR3 DNA reads as TGTGCCAGCGCCGGACAGGGACAGGGGGTCGGGGAGCTGTTTTTT. It translates to CASAGQGQGVGELFF.

The V gene is TRBV5-6, the J gene TRBJ1-1; 8 bases fit TRBD1. CDR1 SGHDT and CDR2 YYEEEE come from the germline V gene. The trim removed 2 bases at V and 4 bases at J, leaving 16 bases unmatched. The CDR3 runs to 18 residues. CDR3 region: CASSFSLVRTGMRTEAFF. In nucleotides, the CDR3 is TGTGCCAGCAGCTTTTCTCTTGTACGGACAGGGATGCGCACTGAAGCTTTCTTT.

The rearrangement joins TRBV9 to TRBJ2-7; D gene uncertain. The CDR3 has 14 amino acids. Germline CDR1 reads SGDLS; CDR2 reads YYNGEE. Trimming removed 3 bases at V and 2 bases at J, with 12 bases between. The CDR3 reads CASSASYPTYEQYF. The DNA of the CDR3 is TGTGCCAGCAGCGCCAGCTATCCTACCTACGAGCAGTACTTC.

This chain joins TRBV9 and TRBJ1-2; weak D call: TRBD1 (5 bases). The length of the CDR3 is 14 residues. Trimming removed 0 bases from V and 5 bases from J, with 11 bases in between. Germline V CDR1 and CDR2: SGDLS, YYNGEE. The DNA for the CDR3 is TGTGCCAGCAGCGTAGCTACAGGCACATATGGCTACACCTTC. It specifies CASSVATGTYGYTF.

The chain has TRBV18 and TRBJ2-1, with 7 bases identical to TRBD1. Trimming took 4 bases from V and 8 from J; bases not matched to a gene: 5. The V gene's germline CDR1 is KGHSH and CDR2 LQKENI. This CDR3 region has 13 residues. DNA of the CDR3: TGTGCCAGCTCACAAGACAGGGTCGATGAGCAGTTCTTC. Encoded protein: CASSQDRVDEQFF. Together with reference TRBV18 and TRBJ2-1, the CDR3 gives the full variable domain: NAGVMQNPRHLVRRRGQEARLRCSPMKGHSHVYWYRQLPEEGLKFMVYLQKENIIDESGMPKERFSAEFPKEGPSILRIQQVVRGDSAAYFCASSQDRVDEQFFGPGTRLTVL.

CDR3 region: CASSLEGRVRADTQYF. DNA of the CDR3: TGCGCCAGCAGCTTGGAGGGTAGGGTGCGGGCAGATACGCAGTATTTT. The gene calls are TRBV5-1 and TRBJ2-3, with D possibly matching TRBD2 (5 bases). With 0 bases removed from V and 4 bases from J, the gap between germline ends came to 15 bases. Germline loops: CDR1 SGHRS, CDR2 YFSETQ. The CDR3 is 16 amino acids.

The V call is TRBV28, the J call TRBJ1-2; D may be TRBD1 (6 bases). The CDR3 consists of 14 residues. V gave up 6 bases and J gave up 5 bases, with 16 bases separating them. Germline V gene data show CDR1 as MDHEN and CDR2 as SYDVKM. CDR3 nucleotide sequence: TGTGCCAGCAGCCCTCCGGGGGCAGCTTATGGCTACACCTTC. This encodes CASSPPGAAYGYTF.

In this sample, this clone turned up once. This rearrangement joins TRBV5-1 to TRBJ2-3, with D hard to call. There are 15 residues in the CDR3. Trimming cost V 4 bases and J 4 bases, with 16 bases left between them. CDR1 is SGHRS and CDR2 is YFSETQ in the germline V gene. CDR3 DNA: TGCGCCAGCAGCGGGGTACAGAGCGCCGCAGATACGCAGTATTTT. This sequence encodes CASSGVQSAADTQYF.

V gene TRBV21-1 combines with J gene TRBJ2-5; the tabulated D call, TRBD2, remains unverified against the DNA. TRBV21-1 constitutes a pseudogene. The CDR3 extends over 16 amino acids. CDR3 region: CASSNHDSGGRETQYF. CDR3 DNA: TGTGCCAGCAGCAACCATGATAGCGGGGGACGAGAGACCCAGTACTTC.

The chain recombines TRBV7-2 with TRBJ1-4; TRBD1 is a possible D gene (6 bases). Trimming took 3 bases from V and 8 from J, leaving 19 bases between them. The CDR3 totals 16 residues. Germline V gene sequence: CDR1 SGHTA, CDR2 FQGNSA. DNA of the CDR3: TGTGCCAGCAGCTTGGGATCGACAGGTTGGGGGGAAAAACTGTTTTTT. Translated, it gives CASSLGSTGWGEKLFF.

This chain connects TRBV10-3 to TRBJ2-1; 15 positions match TRBD2. The V gene end was trimmed by 10 bases and the J gene end by 7 bases; junction bases not matched to a gene: 2. This CDR3 has 13 residues. Looked up from germline, CDR1 is ENHRY and CDR2 is SYGVKD. The CDR3 nucleotides are TGTGCCACCGGACTAGCGGGAGGGAATGAGCAGTTCTTC. Translated, it gives CATGLAGGNEQFF.

The chain employs TRBV4-2 and TRBJ2-2; D is possibly TRBD1 (6 bases). The CDR3 covers 16 residues. Trimming removed 2 bases at V and 5 bases at J, with 15 bases between. CDR1 LGHNA and CDR2 YNFKEQ come from the germline V gene. The CDR3 nucleotides are TGTGCCAGCAGCCAAACATCCTTACAGGGAACCGGGGAGCTGTTTTTT. Amino acid sequence: CASSQTSLQGTGELFF.

The rearrangement joins TRBV21-1 to TRBJ2-3. TRBV21-1 counts as a pseudogene. The CDR3 is made up of 16 amino acids. CDR3 sequence (DNA): TGTGCCAGCAGCTCCCGTCTGGTTCCTTACACAGATACGCAGTATTTT. Its protein product is CASSSRLVPYTDTQYF.

The V and J genes are TRBV7-2 and TRBJ2-3, with a weak D call TRBD2 (6 bases). The germline V and J ends were trimmed by 7 bases and 3 bases, with 20 bases remaining between them. This CDR3 is built from 16 residues. Germline V gives CDR1 SGHTA, CDR2 FQGNSA. The CDR3 is CASNSGGLRATDTQYF. The CDR3 bases are TGTGCCAGCAACTCCGGGGGACTCCGGGCGACAGATACGCAGTATTTT. Looking up the rest from reference TRBV7-2 and TRBJ2-3 gives the full variable domain: GAGVSQSPSNKVTEKGKDVELRCDPISGHTALYWYRQSLGQGLEFLIYFQGNSAPDKSGLPSDRFSAERTGGSVSTLTIQRTQQEDSAVYLCASNSGGLRATDTQYFGPGTRLTVL.

This clone was seen only once. The rearrangement links TRBV4-1 to TRBJ1-5, with 8 bases fitting TRBD1. Germline values: CDR1 MGHRA, CDR2 YSYEKL. The CDR3 is 13 residues long. V was clipped by 6 bases and J by 7 bases; unmatched bases: 5. The CDR3 DNA reads as TGCGCCAGCAGTCATGACAGGGGACAGCCCCAGCATTTT. Translation gives CASSHDRGQPQHF.

CDR3 sequence reads: CASRPSRDTYEKLFF. The DNA for the CDR3 is TGTGCCAGCAGACCTAGCAGGGATACGTATGAAAAACTGTTTTTT. The chain recombines TRBV27 with TRBJ1-4, with D tentatively TRBD1 (5 bases). This CDR3 region has 15 residues. V lost 6 bases and J 6 bases, leaving 17 bases between the germline ends. Germline CDR1 and CDR2: MNHEY and SMNVEV (reference sequence).

The table lists this clone with a count of one. CDR3 residues: CASSQATTGGAYNEQFF. The CDR3 region has the DNA TGCGCCAGCAGCCAAGCCACGACAGGGGGCGCCTACAATGAGCAGTTCTTC. The chain uses TRBV4-3 and TRBJ2-1; 10 bases are shared with TRBD1. Germline V gives CDR1 LGHNA, CDR2 YSLEER. The CDR3 consists of 17 residues. Trimming at V came to 1 base and at J to 2 bases, leaving 5 bases not matched to a gene.

V is TRBV6-1 and J is TRBJ2-3; no firm D call. CDR3 size: 16 residues. Germline V gives CDR1 MNHNS, CDR2 SASEGT. The V and J ends lost 2 bases and 5 bases respectively, with 17 bases between them. The CDR3 protein is CASSEKSSSWVDTQYF. CDR3 DNA: TGTGCCAGCAGTGAAAAAAGTAGCTCCTGGGTAGATACGCAGTATTTT.

This clone was seen more than once but under ten times. The rearrangement links TRBV5-1 to TRBJ2-2; the D gene is possibly TRBD1 (6 bases). V was pared by 4 bases and J by 6 bases, with 10 bases between. Germline assignment: CDR1 SGHRS and CDR2 YFSETQ. The CDR3 has 13 residues. CDR3 in amino acids: CASSLGTSGELFF. The CDR3 coding sequence is TGCGCCAGCAGCCTGGGGACATCCGGGGAGCTGTTTTTT.

This clone was seen only once. The chain has TRBV25-1 and TRBJ2-5, with TRBD1 matching over 9 bases. J gave up 3 bases and V 0 bases, and 2 bases lay outside the gene matches. The CDR3 length is 15 residues. Germline CDR1 reads MGHDK; CDR2 reads SYGVNS. CDR3 residues: CASSEYGTGKETQYF. In DNA form, the CDR3 reads TGTGCCAGCAGTGAATATGGGACAGGGAAAGAGACCCAGTACTTC.

J is TRBJ1-2 and V is TRBV2; 10 bases align to TRBD1. The germline V gene encodes CDR1 SNHLY and CDR2 FYNNEI. This CDR3 has 17 residues. J was trimmed by 4 bases and V by 5 bases; bases with no gene match: 13. CDR3 region: CASSPITGTGAAYGYTF. Here the CDR3 DNA reads TGTGCCAGCAGTCCGATTACCGGGACAGGGGCGGCCTATGGCTACACCTTC.

The chain employs TRBV2 and TRBJ1-2; D might be TRBD1 (6 bases). V shed 8 bases and J shed 4 bases, with 11 bases lying between them. The CDR3 is made up of 12 amino acids. CDR1 SNHLY and CDR2 FYNNEI come from the germline V gene. The CDR3 sequence is CASAGQIYGYTF. CDR3 coding DNA: TGTGCCAGCGCCGGACAGATCTATGGCTACACCTTC. Full variable domain (remainder filled in from reference TRBV2 and TRBJ1-2): EPEVTQTPSHQVTQMGQEVILRCVPISNHLYFYWYRQILGQKVEFLVSFYNNEISEKSEIFDDQFSVERPDGSNFTLKIRSTKLEDSAMYFCASAGQIYGYTFGSGTRLTVV.